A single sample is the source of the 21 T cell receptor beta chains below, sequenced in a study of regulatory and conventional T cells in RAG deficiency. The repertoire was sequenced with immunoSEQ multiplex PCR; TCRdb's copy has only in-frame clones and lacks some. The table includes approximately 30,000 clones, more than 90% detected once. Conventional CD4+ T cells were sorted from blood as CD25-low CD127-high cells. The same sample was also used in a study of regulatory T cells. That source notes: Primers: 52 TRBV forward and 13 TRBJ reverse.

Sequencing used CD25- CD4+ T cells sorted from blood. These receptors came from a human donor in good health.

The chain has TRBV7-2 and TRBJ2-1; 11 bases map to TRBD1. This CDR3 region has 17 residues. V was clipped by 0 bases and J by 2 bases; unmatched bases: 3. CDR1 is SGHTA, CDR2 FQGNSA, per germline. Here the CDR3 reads CASSLARTGGPYNEQFF. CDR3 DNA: TGTGCCAGCAGCTTAGCCAGGACAGGGGGCCCCTACAATGAGCAGTTCTTC. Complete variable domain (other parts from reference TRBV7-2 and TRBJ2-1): GAGVSQSPSNKVTEKGKDVELRCDPISGHTALYWYRQSLGQGLEFLIYFQGNSAPDKSGLPSDRFSAERTGGSVSTLTIQRTQQEDSAVYLCASSLARTGGPYNEQFFGPGTRLTVL.

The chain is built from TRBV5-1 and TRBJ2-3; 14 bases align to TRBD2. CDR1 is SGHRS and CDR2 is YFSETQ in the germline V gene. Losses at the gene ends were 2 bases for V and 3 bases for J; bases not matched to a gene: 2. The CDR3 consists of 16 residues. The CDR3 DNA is TGCGCCAGCAGCTTCGGGACTAGCGGGGGTACAGATACGCAGTATTTT. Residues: CASSFGTSGGTDTQYF.

The CDR3 reads CASSARGLTTDTQYF. DNA of the CDR3: TGTGCCAGCAGCGCACGAGGACTCACCACAGATACGCAGTATTTT. The chain couples TRBV7-9 to TRBJ2-3; maybe TRBD2 (5 bases). Germline CDR1 reads SEHNR; CDR2 reads FQNEAQ (reference sequence). The CDR3 is made up of 15 amino acids. V shed 5 bases and J shed 2 bases, with 14 bases lying between them.

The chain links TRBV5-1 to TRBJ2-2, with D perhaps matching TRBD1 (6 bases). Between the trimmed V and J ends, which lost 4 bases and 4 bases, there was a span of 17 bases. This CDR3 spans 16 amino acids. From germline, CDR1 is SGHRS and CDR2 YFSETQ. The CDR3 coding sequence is TGCGCCAGCAGCCCGTTATCCAGGGGACCCACCGGGGAGCTGTTTTTT. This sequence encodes CASSPLSRGPTGELFF.

For the CDR3, the DNA is TGTGCCAGCAGCAGCTCCTACGAGCAGTACTTC. Its protein is CASSSSYEQYF. The J gene is TRBJ2-7, the V gene TRBV25-1; the D is unclear. There are 11 residues in the CDR3. Trimming left V 6 bases short and J 0 bases short, with 3 bases between. Germline V gene lookup returns CDR1 MGHDK and CDR2 SYGVNS.

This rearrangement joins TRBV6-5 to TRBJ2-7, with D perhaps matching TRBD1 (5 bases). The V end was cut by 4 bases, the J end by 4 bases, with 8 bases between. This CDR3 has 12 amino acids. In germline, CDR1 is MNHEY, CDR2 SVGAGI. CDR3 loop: CASSLDTYEQYF. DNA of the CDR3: TGTGCCAGCAGTTTGGACACATACGAGCAGTACTTC.

The CDR3 region is CASSARTGASYNEQFF. The CDR3 DNA is TGTGCCAGCAGTGCCCGGACAGGTGCTTCCTACAATGAGCAGTTCTTC. The chain couples TRBV6-1 to TRBJ2-1; 7 nucleotides agree with TRBD1. This CDR3 region has 16 residues. Germline CDR1 is MNHNS and CDR2 is SASEGT. The trim removed 4 bases at V and 1 base at J, leaving 7 bases unmatched.

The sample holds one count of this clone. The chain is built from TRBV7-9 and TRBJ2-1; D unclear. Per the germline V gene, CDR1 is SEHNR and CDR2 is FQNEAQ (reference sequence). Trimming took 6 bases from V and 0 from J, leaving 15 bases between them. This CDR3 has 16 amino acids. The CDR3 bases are TGTGCCAGCAGACGAAACAGCCTTAGCTCCTACAATGAGCAGTTCTTC. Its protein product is CASRRNSLSSYNEQFF.

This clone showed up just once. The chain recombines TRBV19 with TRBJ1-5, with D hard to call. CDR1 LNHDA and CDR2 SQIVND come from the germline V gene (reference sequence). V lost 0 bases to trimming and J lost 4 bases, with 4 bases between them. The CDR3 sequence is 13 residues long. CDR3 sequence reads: CASSIDVNQPQHF. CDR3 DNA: TGTGCCAGTAGTATAGACGTGAATCAGCCCCAGCATTTT.

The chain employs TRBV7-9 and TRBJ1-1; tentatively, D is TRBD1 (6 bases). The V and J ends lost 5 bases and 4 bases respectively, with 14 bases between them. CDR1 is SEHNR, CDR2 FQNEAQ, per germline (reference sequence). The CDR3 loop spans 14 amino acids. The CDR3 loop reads CASSLGQIGTEAFF. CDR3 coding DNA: TGTGCCAGCAGCCTAGGACAGATAGGCACTGAAGCTTTCTTT. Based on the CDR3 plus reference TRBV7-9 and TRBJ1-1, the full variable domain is DTGVSQNPRHKITKRGQNVTFRCDPISEHNRLYWYRQTLGQGPEFLTYFQNEAQLEKSRLLSDRFSAERPKGSFSTLEIQRTEQGDSAMYLCASSLGQIGTEAFFGQGTRLTVV.

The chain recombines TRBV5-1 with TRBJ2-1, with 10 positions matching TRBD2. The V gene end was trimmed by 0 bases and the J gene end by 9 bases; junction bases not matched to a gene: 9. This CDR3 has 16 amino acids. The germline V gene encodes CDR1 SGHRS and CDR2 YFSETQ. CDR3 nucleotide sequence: TGCGCCAGCAGCTTGGAAGGCTCAGCGGGGGGGCGTGAGCAGTTCTTC. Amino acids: CASSLEGSAGGREQFF.

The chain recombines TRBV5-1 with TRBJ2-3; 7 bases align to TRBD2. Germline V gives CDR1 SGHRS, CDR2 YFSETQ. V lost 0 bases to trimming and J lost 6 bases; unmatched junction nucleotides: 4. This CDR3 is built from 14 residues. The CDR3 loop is CASSLGSGADTQYF. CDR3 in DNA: TGCGCCAGCAGCTTGGGGAGCGGGGCGGATACGCAGTATTTT.

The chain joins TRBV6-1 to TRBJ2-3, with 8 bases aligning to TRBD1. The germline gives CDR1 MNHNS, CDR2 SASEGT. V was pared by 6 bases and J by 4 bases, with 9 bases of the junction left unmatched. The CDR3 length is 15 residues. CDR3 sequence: CASSYRQGRSDTQYF. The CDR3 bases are TGTGCCAGCAGCTACAGACAGGGGCGATCAGATACGCAGTATTTT.

Here the CDR3 DNA reads TGTGCCAGCAGCCCCAAGGAGGGGGGGAACTACAATGAGCAGTTCTTC. Translated, it gives CASSPKEGGNYNEQFF. The gene calls are TRBV5-4 and TRBJ2-1; a possible D gene is TRBD2 (7 bases). V lost 4 bases and J 3 bases, leaving 17 bases between the germline ends. CDR1 and CDR2 (germline): SGHNT, YYREEE (reference sequence). The CDR3 totals 16 residues.

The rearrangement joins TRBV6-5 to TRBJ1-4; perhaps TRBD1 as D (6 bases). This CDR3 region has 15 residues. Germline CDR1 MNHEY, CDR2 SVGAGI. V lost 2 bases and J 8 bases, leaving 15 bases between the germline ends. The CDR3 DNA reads TGTGCCAGCAGTTACCGGGGGGCGCCGGACGAAAAACTGTTTTTT. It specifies CASSYRGAPDEKLFF.

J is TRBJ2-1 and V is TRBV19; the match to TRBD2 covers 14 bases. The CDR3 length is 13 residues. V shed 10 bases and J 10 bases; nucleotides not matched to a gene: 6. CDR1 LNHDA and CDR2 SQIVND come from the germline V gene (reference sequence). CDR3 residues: CANQGLAGAEQFF. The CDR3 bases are TGTGCCAATCAGGGACTAGCGGGGGCCGAGCAGTTCTTC.

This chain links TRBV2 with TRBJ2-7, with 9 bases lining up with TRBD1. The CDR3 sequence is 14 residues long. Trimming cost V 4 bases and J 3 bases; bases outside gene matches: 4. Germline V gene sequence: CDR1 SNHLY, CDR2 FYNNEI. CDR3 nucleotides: TGTGCCAGCAGTGCAGACAGGGGGATCTACGAGCAGTACTTC. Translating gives CASSADRGIYEQYF. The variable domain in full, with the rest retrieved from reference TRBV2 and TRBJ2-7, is EPEVTQTPSHQVTQMGQEVILRCVPISNHLYFYWYRQILGQKVEFLVSFYNNEISEKSEIFDDQFSVERPDGSNFTLKIRSTKLEDSAMYFCASSADRGIYEQYFGPGTRLTVT.

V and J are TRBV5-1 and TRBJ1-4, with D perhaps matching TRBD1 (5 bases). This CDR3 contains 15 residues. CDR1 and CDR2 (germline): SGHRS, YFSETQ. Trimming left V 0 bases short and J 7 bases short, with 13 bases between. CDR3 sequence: CASSLESGRGEKLFF. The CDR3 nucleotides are TGCGCCAGCAGCTTGGAGTCAGGGAGGGGTGAAAAACTGTTTTTT.

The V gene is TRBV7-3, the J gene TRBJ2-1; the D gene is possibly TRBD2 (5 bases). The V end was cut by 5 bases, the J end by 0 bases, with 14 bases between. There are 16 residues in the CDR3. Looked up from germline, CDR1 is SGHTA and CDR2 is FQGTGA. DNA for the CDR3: TGTGCCAGCAGCATCCGACTATCTAGCTCCTACAATGAGCAGTTCTTC. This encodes CASSIRLSSSYNEQFF.

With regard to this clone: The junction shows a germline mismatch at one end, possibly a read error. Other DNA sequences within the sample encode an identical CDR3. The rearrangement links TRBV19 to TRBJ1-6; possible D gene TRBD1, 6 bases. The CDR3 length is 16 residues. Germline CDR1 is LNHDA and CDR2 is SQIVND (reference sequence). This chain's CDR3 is CASRPMGARAYSPLHF. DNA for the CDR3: TGTGCCAGTAGGCCGATGGGGGCGAGGGCATATTCCCCCCTCCACTTT.

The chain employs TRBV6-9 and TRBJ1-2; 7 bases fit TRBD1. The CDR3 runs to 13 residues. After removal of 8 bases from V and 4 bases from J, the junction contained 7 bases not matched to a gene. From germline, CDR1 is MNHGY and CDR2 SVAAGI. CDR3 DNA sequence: TGTGCCAGCCGCCTCCGGGACAGCTATGGCTACACCTTC. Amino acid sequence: CASRLRDSYGYTF.